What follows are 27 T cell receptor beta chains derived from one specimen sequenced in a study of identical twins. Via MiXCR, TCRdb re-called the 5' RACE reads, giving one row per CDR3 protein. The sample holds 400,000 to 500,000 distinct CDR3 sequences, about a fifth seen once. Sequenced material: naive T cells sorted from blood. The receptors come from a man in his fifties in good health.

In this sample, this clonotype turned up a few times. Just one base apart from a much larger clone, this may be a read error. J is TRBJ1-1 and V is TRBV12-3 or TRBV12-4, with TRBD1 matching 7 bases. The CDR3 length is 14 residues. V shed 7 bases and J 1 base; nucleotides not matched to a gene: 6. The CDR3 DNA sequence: TGTGCCAGCAAAACCGGGACAGAGAACACTGAAGCTTTCTTT. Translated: CASKTGTENTEAFF.

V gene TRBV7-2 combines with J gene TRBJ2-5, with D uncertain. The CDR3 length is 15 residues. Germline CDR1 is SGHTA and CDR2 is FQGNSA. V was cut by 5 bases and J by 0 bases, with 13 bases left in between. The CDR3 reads CASSPVGPYQETQYF. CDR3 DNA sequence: TGTGCCAGCAGCCCAGTGGGTCCGTACCAAGAGACCCAGTACTTC. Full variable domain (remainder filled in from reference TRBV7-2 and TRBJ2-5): GAGVSQSPSNKVTEKGKDVELRCDPISGHTALYWYRQSLGQGLEFLIYFQGNSAPDKSGLPSDRFSAERTGGSVSTLTIQRTQQEDSAVYLCASSPVGPYQETQYFGPGTRLLVL.

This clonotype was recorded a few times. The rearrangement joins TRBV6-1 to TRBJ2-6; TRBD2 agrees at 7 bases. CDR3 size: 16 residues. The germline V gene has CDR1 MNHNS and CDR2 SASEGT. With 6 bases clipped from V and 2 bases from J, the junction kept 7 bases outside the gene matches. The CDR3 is CASRKGRVAGANVLTF. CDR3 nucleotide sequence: TGTGCCAGCAGAAAGGGGAGGGTAGCTGGGGCCAACGTCCTGACTTTC.

The CDR3 loop is CASSPGYEQFF. Written as DNA, the CDR3 is TGTGCCAGCAGCCCCGGGTATGAGCAGTTCTTC. This chain connects TRBV13 to TRBJ2-1; D is unclear. Trimming left V 5 bases short and J 8 bases short, with 7 bases between. Germline V lookup: CDR1 PRHDT, CDR2 FYEKMQ (reference sequence). CDR3 length equals 11 residues.

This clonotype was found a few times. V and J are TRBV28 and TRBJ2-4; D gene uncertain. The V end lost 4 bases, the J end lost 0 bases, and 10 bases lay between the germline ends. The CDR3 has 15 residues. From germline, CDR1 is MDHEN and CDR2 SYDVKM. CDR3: CASSSFRVAKNIQYF. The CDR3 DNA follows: TGTGCCAGCAGTTCGTTCCGGGTAGCCAAAAACATTCAGTACTTC.

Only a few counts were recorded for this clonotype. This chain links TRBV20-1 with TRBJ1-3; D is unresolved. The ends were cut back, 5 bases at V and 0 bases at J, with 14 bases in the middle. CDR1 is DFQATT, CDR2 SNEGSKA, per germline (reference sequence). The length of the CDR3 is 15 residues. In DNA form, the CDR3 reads TGCAGTGCTGCCGGTATGGGATCCTCTGGAAACACCATATATTTT. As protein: CSAAGMGSSGNTIYF.

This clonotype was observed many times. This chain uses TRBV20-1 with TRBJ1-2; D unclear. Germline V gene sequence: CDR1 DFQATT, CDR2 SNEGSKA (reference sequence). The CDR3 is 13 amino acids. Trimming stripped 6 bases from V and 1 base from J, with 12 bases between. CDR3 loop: CSATNQRNYGYTF. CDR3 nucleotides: TGCAGTGCCACTAACCAGCGTAACTATGGCTACACCTTC.

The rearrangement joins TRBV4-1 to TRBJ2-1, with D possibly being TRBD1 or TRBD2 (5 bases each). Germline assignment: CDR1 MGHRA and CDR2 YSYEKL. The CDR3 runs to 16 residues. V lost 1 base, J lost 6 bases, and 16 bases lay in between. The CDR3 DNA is TGCGCCAGCAGCCAAGTTCCGGGACGCGTCCTCAATGAGCAGTTCTTC. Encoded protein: CASSQVPGRVLNEQFF.

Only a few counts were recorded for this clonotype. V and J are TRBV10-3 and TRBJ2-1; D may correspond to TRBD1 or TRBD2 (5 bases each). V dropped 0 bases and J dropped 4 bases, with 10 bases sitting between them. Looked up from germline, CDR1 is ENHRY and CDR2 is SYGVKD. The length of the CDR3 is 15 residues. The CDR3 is CAISESGTVYNEQFF. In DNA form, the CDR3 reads TGTGCCATCAGTGAGTCCGGGACGGTTTACAATGAGCAGTTCTTC.

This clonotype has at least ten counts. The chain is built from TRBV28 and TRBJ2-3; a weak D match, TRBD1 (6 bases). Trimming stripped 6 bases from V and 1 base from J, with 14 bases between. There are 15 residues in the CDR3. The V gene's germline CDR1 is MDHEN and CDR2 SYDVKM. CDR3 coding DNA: TGTGCCAGCAGACAACAGGGCTCGGGCACAGATACGCAGTATTTT. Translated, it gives CASRQQGSGTDTQYF.

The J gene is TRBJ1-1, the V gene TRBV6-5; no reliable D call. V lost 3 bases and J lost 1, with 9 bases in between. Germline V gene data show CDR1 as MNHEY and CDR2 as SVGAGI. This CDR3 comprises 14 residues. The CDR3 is CASSYSMTNTEAFF. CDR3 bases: TGTGCCAGCAGTTATTCCATGACGAACACTGAAGCTTTCTTT.

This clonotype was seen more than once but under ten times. This CDR3 is CSARRGREKLFF. The CDR3 DNA follows: TGCAGTGCACGCCGCGGTCGGGAAAAACTGTTTTTT. The V gene is TRBV20-1, the J gene TRBJ1-4; D unresolved. Germline V gene sequence: CDR1 DFQATT, CDR2 SNEGSKA (reference sequence). The CDR3 runs 12 residues. V was cut by 6 bases and J by 8 bases, with 13 bases left in between.

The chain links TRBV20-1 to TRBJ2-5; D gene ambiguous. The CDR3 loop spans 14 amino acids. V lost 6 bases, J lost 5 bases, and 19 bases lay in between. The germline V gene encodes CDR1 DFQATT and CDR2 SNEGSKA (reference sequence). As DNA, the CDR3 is TGCAGTGCCTATCCGACTTCTTCCCCGGAGACCCAGTACTTC. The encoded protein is CSAYPTSSPETQYF.

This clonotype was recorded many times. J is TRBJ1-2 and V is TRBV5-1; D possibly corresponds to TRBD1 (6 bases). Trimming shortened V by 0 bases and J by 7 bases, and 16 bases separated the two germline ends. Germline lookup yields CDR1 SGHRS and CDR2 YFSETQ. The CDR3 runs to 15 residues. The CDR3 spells CASSLGQASIVGYTF. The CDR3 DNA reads TGCGCCAGCAGCTTGGGACAGGCTTCGATAGTTGGCTACACCTTC.

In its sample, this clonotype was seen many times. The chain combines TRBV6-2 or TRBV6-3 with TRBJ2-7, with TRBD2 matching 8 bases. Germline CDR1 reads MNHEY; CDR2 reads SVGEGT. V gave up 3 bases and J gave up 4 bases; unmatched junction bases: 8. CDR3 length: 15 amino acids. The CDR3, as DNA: TGTGCCAGCAGTTATCGTGCGGGAGGCCCATACGAGCAGTACTTC. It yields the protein CASSYRAGGPYEQYF.

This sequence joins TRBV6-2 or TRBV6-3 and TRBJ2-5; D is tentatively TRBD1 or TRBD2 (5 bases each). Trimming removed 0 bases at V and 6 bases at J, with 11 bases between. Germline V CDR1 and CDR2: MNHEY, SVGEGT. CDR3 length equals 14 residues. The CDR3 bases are TGTGCCAGCAGTTACTCGGGGACCTCGAAGACCCAGTACTTC. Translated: CASSYSGTSKTQYF.

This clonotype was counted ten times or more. The CDR3 here is CASSLLREGRNEQFF. CDR3 coding DNA: TGTGCCAGCAGCTTACTGAGGGAGGGCCGGAATGAGCAGTTCTTC. The genes are TRBV7-9 and TRBJ2-1; 7 nucleotides match TRBD2. Germline V gene sequence: CDR1 SEHNR, CDR2 FQNEAQ (reference sequence). V lost 2 bases and J lost 7; bases outside the gene matches: 8. The CDR3 is 15 amino acids. The full variable domain, completed using reference TRBV7-9 and TRBJ2-1, is DTGVSQNPRHKITKRGQNVTFRCDPISEHNRLYWYRQTLGQGPEFLTYFQNEAQLEKSRLLSDRFSAERPKGSFSTLEIQRTEQGDSAMYLCASSLLREGRNEQFFGPGTRLTVL.

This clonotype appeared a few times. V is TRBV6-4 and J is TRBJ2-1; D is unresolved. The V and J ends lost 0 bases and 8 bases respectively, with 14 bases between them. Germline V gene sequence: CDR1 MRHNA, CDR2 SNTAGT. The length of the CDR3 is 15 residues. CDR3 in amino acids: CASSDSASRKDEQFF. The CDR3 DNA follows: TGTGCCAGCAGTGACTCGGCGTCCCGTAAGGATGAGCAGTTCTTC.

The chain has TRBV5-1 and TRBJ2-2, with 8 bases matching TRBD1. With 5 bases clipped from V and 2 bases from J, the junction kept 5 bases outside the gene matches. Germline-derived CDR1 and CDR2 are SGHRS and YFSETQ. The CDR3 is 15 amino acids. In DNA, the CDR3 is TGCGCCAGCAGGCCGGGACAGGAAAACACCGGGGAGCTGTTTTTT. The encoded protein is CASRPGQENTGELFF.

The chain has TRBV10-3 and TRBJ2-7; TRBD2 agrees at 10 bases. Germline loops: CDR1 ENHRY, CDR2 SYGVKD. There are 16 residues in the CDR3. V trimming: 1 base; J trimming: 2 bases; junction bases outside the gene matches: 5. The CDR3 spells CAISEYPSGGPYEQYF. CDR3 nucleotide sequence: TGTGCCATCAGTGAGTACCCTAGCGGGGGCCCCTACGAGCAGTACTTC.

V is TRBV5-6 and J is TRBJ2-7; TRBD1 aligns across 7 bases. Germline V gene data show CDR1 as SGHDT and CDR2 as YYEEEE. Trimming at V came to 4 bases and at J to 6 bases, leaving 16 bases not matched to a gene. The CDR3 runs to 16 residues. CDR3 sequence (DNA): TGTGCCAGCAGCCCAGACAGGGCCTACGTTATATCCGAGCAGTACTTC. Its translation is CASSPDRAYVISEQYF.

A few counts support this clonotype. CDR3 residues: CASSEGFSNEQFF. In nucleotides, the CDR3 is TGTGCCAGCAGTGAGGGGTTTAGCAATGAGCAGTTCTTC. The J gene is TRBJ2-1, the V gene TRBV6-4; D is undetermined. Between the trimmed V and J ends, which lost 3 bases and 6 bases, there was a span of 9 bases. The CDR3 has 13 amino acids. Germline assignment: CDR1 MRHNA and CDR2 SNTAGT.

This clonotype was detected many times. The DNA for the CDR3 is TGCAGTGCTAAAGCGGGACAGGAAAAGACTGAAGCTTTCTTT. It encodes CSAKAGQEKTEAFF. The chain couples TRBV20-1 to TRBJ1-1; 8 positions match TRBD1. The CDR3 extends over 14 amino acids. Germline V gene lookup returns CDR1 DFQATT and CDR2 SNEGSKA (reference sequence). With 4 bases clipped from V and 5 bases from J, the junction kept 9 bases outside the gene matches.

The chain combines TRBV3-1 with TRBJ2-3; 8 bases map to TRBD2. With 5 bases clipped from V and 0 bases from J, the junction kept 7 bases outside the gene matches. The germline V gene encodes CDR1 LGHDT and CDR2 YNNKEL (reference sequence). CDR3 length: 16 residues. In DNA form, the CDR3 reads TGTGCCAGCAGCTCTACTAGCGGTATTAGCACAGATACGCAGTATTTT. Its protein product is CASSSTSGISTDTQYF.

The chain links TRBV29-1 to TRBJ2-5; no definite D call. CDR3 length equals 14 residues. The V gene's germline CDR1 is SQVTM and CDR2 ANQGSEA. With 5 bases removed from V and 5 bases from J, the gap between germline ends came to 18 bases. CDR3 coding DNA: TGCAGCGTTCCCCCCTCCCGGGTCCAGGAGACCCAGTACTTC. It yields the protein CSVPPSRVQETQYF.

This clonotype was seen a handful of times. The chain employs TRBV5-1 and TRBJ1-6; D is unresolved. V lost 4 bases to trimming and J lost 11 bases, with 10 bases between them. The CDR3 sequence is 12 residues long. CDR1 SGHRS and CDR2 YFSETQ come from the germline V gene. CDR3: CASSPDLAPLHF. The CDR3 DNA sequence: TGCGCCAGCAGCCCGGACTTGGCACCCCTCCACTTT.

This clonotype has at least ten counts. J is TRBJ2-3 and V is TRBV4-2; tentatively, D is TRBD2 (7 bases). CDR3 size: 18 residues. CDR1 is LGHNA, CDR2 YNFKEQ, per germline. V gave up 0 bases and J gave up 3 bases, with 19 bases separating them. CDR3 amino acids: CASSQDPRGTTGTDTQYF. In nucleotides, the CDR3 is TGTGCCAGCAGCCAAGACCCGAGGGGGACTACAGGGACAGATACGCAGTATTTT.